This entry concerns a single TCR beta chain. This record belongs to a study of T cell changes during pregnancy in multiple sclerosis. Libraries were prepared by immunoSEQ multiplex PCR; TCRdb keeps only in-frame clonotypes and omits some of them. The sample consists of nearly 70,000 clones, 92% of them appearing once. This sequence was found in a female donor in good health, enrolled as a control in a pregnancy study. The input for sequencing was peripheral blood, taken in the second trimester of pregnancy.

CDR3 DNA: TGTGCCAGCAGCGTAGGTCGGAGCCCCTACCTAAACAATGAGCAGTTCTTC. This gives the protein CASSVGRSPYLNNEQFF. The chain uses TRBV9 and TRBJ2-1; D uncertain. This CDR3 region has 17 residues. CDR1 and CDR2 from the germline V gene are SGDLS and YYNGEE. With 0 bases removed from V and 5 bases from J, the gap between germline ends came to 18 bases.